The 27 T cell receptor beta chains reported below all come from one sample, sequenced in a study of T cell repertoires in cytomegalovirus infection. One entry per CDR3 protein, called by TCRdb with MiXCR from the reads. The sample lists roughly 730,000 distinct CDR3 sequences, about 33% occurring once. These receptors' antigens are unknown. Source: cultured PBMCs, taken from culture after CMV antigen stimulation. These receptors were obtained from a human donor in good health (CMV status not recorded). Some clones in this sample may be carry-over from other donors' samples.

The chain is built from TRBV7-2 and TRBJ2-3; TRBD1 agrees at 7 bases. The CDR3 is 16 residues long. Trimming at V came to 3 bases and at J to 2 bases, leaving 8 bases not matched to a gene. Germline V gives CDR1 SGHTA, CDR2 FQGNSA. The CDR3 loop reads CASSFRQGPLTDTQYF. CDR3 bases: TGTGCCAGCAGCTTTCGACAGGGCCCCCTCACAGATACGCAGTATTTT.

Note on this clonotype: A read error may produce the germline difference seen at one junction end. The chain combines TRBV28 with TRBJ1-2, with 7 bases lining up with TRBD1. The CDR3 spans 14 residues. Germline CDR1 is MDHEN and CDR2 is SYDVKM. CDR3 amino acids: CATSSGGMHYGYTF. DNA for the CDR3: TGTGCCACCAGTTCAGGGGGTATGCACTATGGCTACACCTTC.

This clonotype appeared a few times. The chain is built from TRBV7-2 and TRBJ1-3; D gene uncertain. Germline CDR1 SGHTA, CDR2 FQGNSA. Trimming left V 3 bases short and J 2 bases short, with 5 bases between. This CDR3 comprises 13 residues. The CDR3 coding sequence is TGTGCCAGCAGCTTCCGGACTGGAAACACCATATATTTT. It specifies CASSFRTGNTIYF. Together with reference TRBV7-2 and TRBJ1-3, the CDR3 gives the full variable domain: GAGVSQSPSNKVTEKGKDVELRCDPISGHTALYWYRQSLGQGLEFLIYFQGNSAPDKSGLPSDRFSAERTGGSVSTLTIQRTQQEDSAVYLCASSFRTGNTIYFGEGSWLTVV.

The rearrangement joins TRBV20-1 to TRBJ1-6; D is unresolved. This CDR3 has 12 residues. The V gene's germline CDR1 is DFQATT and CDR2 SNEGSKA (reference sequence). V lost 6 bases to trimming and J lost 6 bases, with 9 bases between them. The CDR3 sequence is CSAGEGNSPLHF. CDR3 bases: TGCAGTGCCGGGGAGGGTAATTCACCCCTCCACTTT.

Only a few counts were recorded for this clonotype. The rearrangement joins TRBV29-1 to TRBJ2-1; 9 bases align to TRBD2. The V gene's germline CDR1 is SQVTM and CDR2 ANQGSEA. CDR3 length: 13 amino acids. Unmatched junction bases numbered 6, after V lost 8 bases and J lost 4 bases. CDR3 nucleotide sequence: TGCAGCCCTAGGCGGGAGGGGTACAATGAGCAGTTCTTC. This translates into CSPRREGYNEQFF.

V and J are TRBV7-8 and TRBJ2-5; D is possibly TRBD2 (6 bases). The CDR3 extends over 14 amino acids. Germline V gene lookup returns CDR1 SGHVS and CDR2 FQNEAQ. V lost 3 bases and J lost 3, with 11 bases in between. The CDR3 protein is CASSFHSGEETQYF. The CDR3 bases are TGTGCCAGCAGCTTCCATAGCGGCGAAGAGACCCAGTACTTC.

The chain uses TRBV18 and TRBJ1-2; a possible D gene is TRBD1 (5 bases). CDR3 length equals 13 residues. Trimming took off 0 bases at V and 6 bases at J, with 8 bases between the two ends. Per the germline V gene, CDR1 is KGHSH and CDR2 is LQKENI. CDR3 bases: TGTGCCAGCTCACCACCGTGGGGGAATGGCTACACCTTC. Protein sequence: CASSPPWGNGYTF.

CDR3: CASIKTPGTSGTYEQYF. CDR3 DNA sequence: TGTGCCAGCATTAAAACCCCCGGGACTAGCGGCACCTACGAGCAGTACTTC. The V and J genes are TRBV6-2 or TRBV6-3 and TRBJ2-7, with 11 positions matching TRBD2. Germline V gene sequence: CDR1 MNHEY, CDR2 SVGEGT. Trimming cost V 7 bases and J 2 bases; bases outside gene matches: 13. CDR3 length: 17 residues.

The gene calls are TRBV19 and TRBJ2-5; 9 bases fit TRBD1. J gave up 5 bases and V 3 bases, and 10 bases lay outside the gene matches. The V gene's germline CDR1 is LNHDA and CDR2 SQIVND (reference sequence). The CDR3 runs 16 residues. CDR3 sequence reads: CASSIPPGTGIETQYF. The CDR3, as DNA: TGTGCCAGTAGTATCCCACCGGGGACAGGGATCGAGACCCAGTACTTC.

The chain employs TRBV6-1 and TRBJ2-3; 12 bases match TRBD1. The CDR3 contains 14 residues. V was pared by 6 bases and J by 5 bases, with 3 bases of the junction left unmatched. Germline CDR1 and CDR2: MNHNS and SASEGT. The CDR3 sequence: CASRGTGGIDTQYF. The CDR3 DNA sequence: TGTGCCAGCAGAGGGACAGGGGGCATAGATACGCAGTATTTT.

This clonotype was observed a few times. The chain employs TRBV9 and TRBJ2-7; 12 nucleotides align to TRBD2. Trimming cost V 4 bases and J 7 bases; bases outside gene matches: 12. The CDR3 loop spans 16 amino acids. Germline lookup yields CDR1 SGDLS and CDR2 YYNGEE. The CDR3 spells CASSPNGLAGNEEQYF. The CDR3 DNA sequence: TGTGCCAGCAGCCCCAATGGACTAGCGGGAAATGAAGAGCAGTACTTC.

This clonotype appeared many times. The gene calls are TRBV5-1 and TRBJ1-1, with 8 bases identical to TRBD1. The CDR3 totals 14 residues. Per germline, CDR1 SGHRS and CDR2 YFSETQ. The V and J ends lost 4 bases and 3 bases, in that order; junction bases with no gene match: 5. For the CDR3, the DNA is TGCGCCAGCAGCCGGACAGGGAGGGACACTGAAGCTTTCTTT. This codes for CASSRTGRDTEAFF. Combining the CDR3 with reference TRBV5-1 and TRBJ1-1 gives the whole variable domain KAGVTQTPRYLIKTRGQQVTLSCSPISGHRSVSWYQQTPGQGLQFLFEYFSETQRNKGNFPGRFSGRQFSNSRSEMNVSTLELGDSALYLCASSRTGRDTEAFFGQGTRLTVV.

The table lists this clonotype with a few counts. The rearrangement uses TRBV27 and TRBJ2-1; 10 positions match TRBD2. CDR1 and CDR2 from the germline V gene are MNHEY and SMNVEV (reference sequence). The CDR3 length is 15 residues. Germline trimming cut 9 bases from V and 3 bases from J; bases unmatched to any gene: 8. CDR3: CASRPSGGLYNEQFF. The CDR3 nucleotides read TGTGCCAGTCGCCCTAGCGGGGGACTCTACAATGAGCAGTTCTTC.

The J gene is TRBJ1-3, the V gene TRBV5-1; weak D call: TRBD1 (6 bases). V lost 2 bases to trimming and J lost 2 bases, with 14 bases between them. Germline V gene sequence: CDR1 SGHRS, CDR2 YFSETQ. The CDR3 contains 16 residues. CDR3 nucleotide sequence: TGCGCCAGCAGCTTACTAATGACAGGAACTGGAAACACCATATATTTT. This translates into CASSLLMTGTGNTIYF.

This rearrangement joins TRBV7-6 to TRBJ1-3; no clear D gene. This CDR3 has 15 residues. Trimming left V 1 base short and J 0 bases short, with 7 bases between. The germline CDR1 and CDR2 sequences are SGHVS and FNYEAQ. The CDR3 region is CASSLDGNSGNTIYF. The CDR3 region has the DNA TGTGCCAGCAGCTTAGACGGCAACTCTGGAAACACCATATATTTT. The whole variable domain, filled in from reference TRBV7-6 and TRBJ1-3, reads GAGVSQSPRYKVTKRGQDVALRCDPISGHVSLYWYRQALGQGPEFLTYFNYEAQQDKSGLPNDRFSAERPEGSISTLTIQRTEQRDSAMYRCASSLDGNSGNTIYFGEGSWLTVV.

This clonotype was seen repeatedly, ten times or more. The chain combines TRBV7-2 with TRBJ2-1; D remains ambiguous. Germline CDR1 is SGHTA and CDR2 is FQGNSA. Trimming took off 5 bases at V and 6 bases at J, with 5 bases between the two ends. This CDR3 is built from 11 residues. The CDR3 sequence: CASSPFNEQFF. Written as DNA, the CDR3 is TGTGCCAGCAGCCCGTTCAATGAGCAGTTCTTC. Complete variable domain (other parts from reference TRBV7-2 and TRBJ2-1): GAGVSQSPSNKVTEKGKDVELRCDPISGHTALYWYRQSLGQGLEFLIYFQGNSAPDKSGLPSDRFSAERTGGSVSTLTIQRTQQEDSAVYLCASSPFNEQFFGPGTRLTVL.

CDR3 DNA sequence: TGTGCCAGCAGTGAAGGTGGGGGAGCTCAGCCCCAGCATTTT. It specifies CASSEGGGAQPQHF. The gene calls are TRBV6-1 and TRBJ1-5; D is possibly TRBD1 (5 bases). Germline V gene lookup returns CDR1 MNHNS and CDR2 SASEGT. The V gene lost 1 base and the J gene lost 6 bases, with 10 bases spanning the gap. The CDR3 loop spans 14 amino acids.

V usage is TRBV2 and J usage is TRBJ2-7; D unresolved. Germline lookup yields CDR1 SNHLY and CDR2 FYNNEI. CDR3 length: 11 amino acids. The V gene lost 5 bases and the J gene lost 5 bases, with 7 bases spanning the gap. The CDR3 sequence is CASSRADEQYF. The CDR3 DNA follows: TGTGCCAGCAGTCGGGCTGACGAGCAGTACTTC.

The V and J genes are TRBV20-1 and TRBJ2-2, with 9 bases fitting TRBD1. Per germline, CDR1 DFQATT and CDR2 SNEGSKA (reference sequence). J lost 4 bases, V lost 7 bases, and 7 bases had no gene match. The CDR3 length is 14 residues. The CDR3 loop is CSVVDRGRTGELFF. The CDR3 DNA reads TGCAGTGTAGTGGACAGGGGACGCACCGGGGAGCTGTTTTTT.

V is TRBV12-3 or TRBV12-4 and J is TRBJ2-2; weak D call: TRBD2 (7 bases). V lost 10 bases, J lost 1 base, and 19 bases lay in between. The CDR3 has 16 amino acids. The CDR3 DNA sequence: TGTGCCACCTCCGGGAGGCAGGGGCTGAACACCGGGGAGCTGTTTTTT. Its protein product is CATSGRQGLNTGELFF.

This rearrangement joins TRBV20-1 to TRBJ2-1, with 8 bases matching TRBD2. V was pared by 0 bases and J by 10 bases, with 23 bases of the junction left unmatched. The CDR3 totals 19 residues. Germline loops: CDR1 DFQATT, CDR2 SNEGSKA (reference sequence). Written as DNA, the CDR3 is TGCAGTGCTAGAGATAATCCCCACGGGGGGGCTAGCGGAGCGGGGGAGCAGTTCTTC. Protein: CSARDNPHGGASGAGEQFF.

Written as DNA, the CDR3 is TGTGCCAGCAGCTTAGGTTCCGGGAGCCCCTACGAGCAGTACTTC. It is translated as CASSLGSGSPYEQYF. The chain joins TRBV7-2 to TRBJ2-7, with D perhaps matching TRBD2 (6 bases). CDR1 is SGHTA and CDR2 is FQGNSA in the germline V gene. The V gene lost 1 base and the J gene lost 2 bases, with 12 bases spanning the gap. The CDR3 runs to 15 residues.

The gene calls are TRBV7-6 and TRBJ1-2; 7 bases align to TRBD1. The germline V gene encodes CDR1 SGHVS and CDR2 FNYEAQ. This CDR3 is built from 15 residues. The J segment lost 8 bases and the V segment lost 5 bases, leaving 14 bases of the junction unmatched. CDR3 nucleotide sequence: TGTGCCAGCAGCCAGACCGGGACAGCCGGTGGAGGCTACACCTTC. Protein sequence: CASSQTGTAGGGYTF.

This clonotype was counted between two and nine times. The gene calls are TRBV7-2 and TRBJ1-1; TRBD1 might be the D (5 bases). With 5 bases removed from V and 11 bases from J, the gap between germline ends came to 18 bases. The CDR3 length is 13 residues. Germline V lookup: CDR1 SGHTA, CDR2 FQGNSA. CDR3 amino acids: CASSPGLLRGAFF. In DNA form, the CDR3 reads TGTGCCAGCAGCCCGGGACTTTTACGGGGGGCTTTCTTT.

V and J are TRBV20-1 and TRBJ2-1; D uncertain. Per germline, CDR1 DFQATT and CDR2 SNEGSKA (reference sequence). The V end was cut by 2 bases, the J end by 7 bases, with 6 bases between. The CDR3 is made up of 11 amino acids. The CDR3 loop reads CSARIGNEQFF. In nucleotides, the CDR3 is TGCAGTGCTAGAATCGGGAATGAGCAGTTCTTC.

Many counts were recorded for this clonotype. CDR3 nucleotides: TGTGCCAGCACAGGGGATGGCGGTAGCTACGAGCAGTACTTC. It yields the protein CASTGDGGSYEQYF. The chain is built from TRBV5-6 and TRBJ2-7; a weak D match, TRBD1 (6 bases). Trimming shortened V by 6 bases and J by 3 bases, and 16 bases separated the two germline ends. Germline CDR1 SGHDT, CDR2 YYEEEE. CDR3 size: 14 residues.

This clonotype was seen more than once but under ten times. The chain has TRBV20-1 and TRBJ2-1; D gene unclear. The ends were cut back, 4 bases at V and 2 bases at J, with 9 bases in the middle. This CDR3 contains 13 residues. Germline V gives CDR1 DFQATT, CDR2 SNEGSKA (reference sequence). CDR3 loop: CSATLIAYNEQFF. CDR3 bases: TGCAGTGCTACCCTGATTGCCTACAATGAGCAGTTCTTC.